This is a list of T cell receptor beta chains from one sample in a study of early T cells in non-severe SARS-CoV-2 infection. TCRdb re-called the 5' RACE reads with MiXCR, one entry per CDR3 protein. The sample records 90,000 to 130,000 distinct CDR3 sequences, around 12% being singletons. Here the sequenced sample was whole blood, taken at baseline. Receptor source: an adult who was a healthcare worker with PCR-confirmed SARS-CoV-2 infection or an uninfected control (not recorded which). Each CDR3 is given without its conserved first and last residue.

j_call v_call cdr3_aa
TRBJ2-5 TRBV2 ASSEANFEGTQY
TRBJ2-4 TRBV2 ASSEDSGGIKNIQY
TRBJ2-7 TRBV7-4 ASSLARGTGNYEQY
TRBJ2-2 TRBV12-3/TRBV12-4 ASSANTGELF
TRBJ2-7 TRBV5-5 ASSSTHRGTYEQY
TRBJ2-1 TRBV7-9 ASSLRQEEF
TRBJ1-1 TRBV20-1 SARMGNTEAF
TRBJ2-1 TRBV5-4 ASSSVERELDEQF
TRBJ1-2 TRBV5-4 ASRGRSNYGYT
TRBJ2-3 TRBV9 ASSVALGGTDTQY
TRBJ2-1 TRBV7-9 ASSQTSSGEQF
TRBJ1-1 TRBV29-1 SGIRRGEAF
TRBJ1-4 TRBV4-1 ASSQAPGTGDEKLF
TRBJ2-6 TRBV7-9 ASSLLGRLKVSGANVLT
TRBJ2-7 TRBV5-1 ASSPDTSSYEQY
TRBJ2-4 TRBV11-2 ASSSPEVAKNIQY
TRBJ2-1 TRBV20-1 SASLGRYNEQF
TRBJ2-4 TRBV7-9 ASSSLQGAGAKNIQY
TRBJ2-7 TRBV28 ASTSRSGSSYEQY
TRBJ1-4 TRBV29-1 SGRLNEKLF
TRBJ1-6 TRBV2 ASRRDIREDSPLH
TRBJ2-1 TRBV3-1 ASSSTDYNEQF
TRBJ2-1 TRBV7-6 ASSETGDDEQF
TRBJ1-6 TRBV19 ASSPDQSPLH
TRBJ1-1 TRBV5-1 ASSLRNEAF
TRBJ1-1 TRBV7-9 ASSLGGSAEAF
TRBJ1-1 TRBV12-3/TRBV12-4 ASSFGQGVRTEAF
TRBJ1-6 TRBV6-4 ASSVPQGRNSPLH
TRBJ2-7 TRBV29-1 SVEGPGQGDLEQY
TRBJ1-1 TRBV7-2 ASSRGPEAF
TRBJ2-5 TRBV7-9 ASSRDRNQETQY
TRBJ1-1 TRBV29-1 SVEVSPGATEAF
TRBJ2-5 TRBV5-5 ASSTPRGRETQY
TRBJ1-1 TRBV6-5 ASSYSGVMNTEAF
TRBJ2-5 TRBV7-9 ASSLLGGRFQETQY
TRBJ2-3 TRBV7-9 ASSGQISTDTQY
TRBJ1-1 TRBV5-6 ASSLPRWTNLNTEAF
TRBJ2-3 TRBV29-1 SVIARSFTDTQY
TRBJ2-7 TRBV11-2 ASSPIPDRNKGLREQY
TRBJ2-5 TRBV29-1 SVGLRNQETQY
TRBJ2-1 TRBV18 ASSPRQGRVYNEQF
TRBJ1-1 TRBV20-1 SAREGNSHTEAF
TRBJ1-5 TRBV6-6 ASSIQGTDQPQH
TRBJ1-1 TRBV29-1 SVDPTGGTEAF
TRBJ2-7 TRBV19 ASSQTQGREQY
TRBJ2-3 TRBV6-5 ASSYIIGSGDTQY
TRBJ2-3 TRBV3-1 ASSQAGPPTDTQY
TRBJ1-1 TRBV7-6 ASSLDNGETLNTEAF
TRBJ1-1 TRBV7-8 ASSFGGAVEAF
TRBJ2-3 TRBV20-1 SARDPSGGPDTQY
TRBJ1-4 TRBV18 ASSPGQGETNEKLF
TRBJ1-6 TRBV3-1 ASSQDLGPLDSPLH
TRBJ2-7 TRBV19 ASSIASLASEQY
TRBJ2-7 TRBV21-1 ASSKTSEDYEQY
TRBJ2-7 TRBV11-2 ASSLGTDSYEQY
TRBJ2-1 TRBV7-2 ASSLGDSSYNEQF
TRBJ1-2 TRBV20-1 SAIVTVGGYT
TRBJ2-7 TRBV2 ASGGTGVSYEQY